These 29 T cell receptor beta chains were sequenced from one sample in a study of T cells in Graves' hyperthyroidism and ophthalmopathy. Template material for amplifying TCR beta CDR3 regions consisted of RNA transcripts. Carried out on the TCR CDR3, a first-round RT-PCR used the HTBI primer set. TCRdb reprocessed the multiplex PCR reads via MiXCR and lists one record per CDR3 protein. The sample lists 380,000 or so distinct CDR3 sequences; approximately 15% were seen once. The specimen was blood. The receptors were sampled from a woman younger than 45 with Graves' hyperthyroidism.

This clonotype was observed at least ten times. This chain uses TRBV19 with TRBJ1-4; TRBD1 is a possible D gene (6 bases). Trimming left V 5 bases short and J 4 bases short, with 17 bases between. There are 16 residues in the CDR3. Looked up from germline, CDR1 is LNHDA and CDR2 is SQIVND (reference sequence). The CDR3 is CASSPAPGEINEKLFF. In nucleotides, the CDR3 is TGTGCCAGTAGTCCCGCCCCAGGGGAGATTAATGAAAAACTGTTTTTT.

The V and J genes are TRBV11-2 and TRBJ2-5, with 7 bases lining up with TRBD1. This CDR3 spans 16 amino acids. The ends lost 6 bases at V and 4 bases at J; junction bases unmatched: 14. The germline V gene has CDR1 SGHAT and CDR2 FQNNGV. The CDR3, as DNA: TGTGCCAGCAGTTTTAGGGGCCGTACAGGGGTAGAGACCCAGTACTTC. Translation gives CASSFRGRTGVETQYF.

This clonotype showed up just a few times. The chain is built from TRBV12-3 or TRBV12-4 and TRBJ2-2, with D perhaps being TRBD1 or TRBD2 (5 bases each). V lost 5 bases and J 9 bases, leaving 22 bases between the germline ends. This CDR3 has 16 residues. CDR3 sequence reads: CASSPSGRGTLRELFF. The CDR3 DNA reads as TGTGCCAGCAGTCCTTCGGGCCGAGGGACCCTTCGGGAGCTGTTTTTT.

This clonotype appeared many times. The CDR3 DNA is TGTGCCAGCAGTTACTCCCCCAGGACTAGCGGGACCTACGAGCAGTACTTC. Amino acid sequence: CASSYSPRTSGTYEQYF. The V call is TRBV6-5, the J call TRBJ2-7; the match to TRBD2 covers 12 bases. The CDR3 is made up of 17 amino acids. J was trimmed by 2 bases and V by 0 bases; bases with no gene match: 5. The germline CDR1 and CDR2 sequences are MNHEY and SVGAGI.

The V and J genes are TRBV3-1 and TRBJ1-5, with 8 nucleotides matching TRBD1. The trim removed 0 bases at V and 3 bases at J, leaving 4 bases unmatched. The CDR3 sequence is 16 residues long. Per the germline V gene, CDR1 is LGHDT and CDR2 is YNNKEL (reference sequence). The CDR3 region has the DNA TGTGCCAGCAGCCAAGATGGGACAGGACTCAATCAGCCCCAGCATTTT. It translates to CASSQDGTGLNQPQHF. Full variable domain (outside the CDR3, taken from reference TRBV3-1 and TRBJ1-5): DTAVSQTPKYLVTQMGNDKSIKCEQNLGHDTMYWYKQDSKKFLKIMFSYNNKELIINETVPNRFSPKSPDKAHLNLHINSLELGDSAVYFCASSQDGTGLNQPQHFGDGTRLSIL.

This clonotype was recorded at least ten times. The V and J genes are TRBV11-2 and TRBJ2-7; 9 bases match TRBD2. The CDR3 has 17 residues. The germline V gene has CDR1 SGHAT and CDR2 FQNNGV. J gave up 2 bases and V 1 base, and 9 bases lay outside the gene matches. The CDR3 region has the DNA TGTGCCAGCAGCTTAGCGGGGACTAGCTCCGAGCCCTACGAGCAGTACTTC. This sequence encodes CASSLAGTSSEPYEQYF.

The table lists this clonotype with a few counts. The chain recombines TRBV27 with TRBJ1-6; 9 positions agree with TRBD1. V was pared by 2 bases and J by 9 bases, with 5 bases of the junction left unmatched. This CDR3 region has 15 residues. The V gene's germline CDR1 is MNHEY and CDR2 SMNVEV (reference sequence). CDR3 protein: CASSLGDRVSSPLHF. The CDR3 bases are TGTGCCAGCAGTTTAGGGGACAGGGTTTCTTCACCCCTCCACTTT.

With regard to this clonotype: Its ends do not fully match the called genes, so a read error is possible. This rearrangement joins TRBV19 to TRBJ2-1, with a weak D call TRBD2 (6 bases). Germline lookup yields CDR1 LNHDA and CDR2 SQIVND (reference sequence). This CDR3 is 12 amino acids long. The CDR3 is CVSSMRGNEQFF. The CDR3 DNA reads TGTGTCAGTAGTATGCGGGGAAATGAGCAGTTCTTC.

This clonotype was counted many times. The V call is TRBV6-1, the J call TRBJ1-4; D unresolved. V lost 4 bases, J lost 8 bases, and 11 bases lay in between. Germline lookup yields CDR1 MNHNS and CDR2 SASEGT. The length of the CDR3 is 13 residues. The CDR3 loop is CASSGTMEEKLFF. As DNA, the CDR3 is TGTGCCAGCAGTGGCACGATGGAGGAAAAACTGTTTTTT.

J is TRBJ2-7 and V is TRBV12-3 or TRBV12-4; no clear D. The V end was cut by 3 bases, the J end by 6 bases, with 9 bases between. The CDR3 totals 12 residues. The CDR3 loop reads CASSFKGFEQYF. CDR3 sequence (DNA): TGTGCCAGCAGTTTTAAAGGGTTCGAGCAGTACTTC.

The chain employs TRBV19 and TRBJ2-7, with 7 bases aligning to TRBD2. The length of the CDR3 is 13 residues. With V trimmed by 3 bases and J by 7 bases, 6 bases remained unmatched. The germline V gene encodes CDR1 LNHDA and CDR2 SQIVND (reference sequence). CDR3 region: CASSITREREQYF. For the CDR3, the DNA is TGTGCCAGTAGTATTACGCGGGAGAGGGAGCAGTACTTC.

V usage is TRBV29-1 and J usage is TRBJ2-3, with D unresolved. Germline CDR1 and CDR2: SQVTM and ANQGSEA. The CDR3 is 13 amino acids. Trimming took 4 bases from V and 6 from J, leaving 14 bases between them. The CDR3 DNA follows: TGCAGCGTTGCCAGATTTGGATTGGATACGCAGTATTTT. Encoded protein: CSVARFGLDTQYF.

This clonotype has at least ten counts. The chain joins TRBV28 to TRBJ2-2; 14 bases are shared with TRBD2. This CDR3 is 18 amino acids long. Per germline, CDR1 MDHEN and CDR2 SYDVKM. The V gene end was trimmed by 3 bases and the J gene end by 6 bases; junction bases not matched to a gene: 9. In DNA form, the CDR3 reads TGTGCCAGCAGTTTCGGACTAGCGGGAGGTTTACGTGCCGGGGAGCTGTTTTTT. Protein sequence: CASSFGLAGGLRAGELFF.

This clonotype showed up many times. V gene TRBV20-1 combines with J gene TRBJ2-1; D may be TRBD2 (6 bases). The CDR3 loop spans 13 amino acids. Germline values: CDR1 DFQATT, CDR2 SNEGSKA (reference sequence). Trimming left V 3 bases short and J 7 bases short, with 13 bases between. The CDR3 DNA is TGCAGTGCTAGCGGGAGCCAAACAAATGAGCAGTTCTTC. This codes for CSASGSQTNEQFF.

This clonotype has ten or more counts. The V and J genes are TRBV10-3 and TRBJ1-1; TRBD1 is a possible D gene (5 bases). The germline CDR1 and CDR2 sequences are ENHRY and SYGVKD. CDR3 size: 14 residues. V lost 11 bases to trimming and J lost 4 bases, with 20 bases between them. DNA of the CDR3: TGTGCCTCACACGGAGGGGTTGGGGCCACTGAAGCTTTCTTT. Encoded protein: CASHGGVGATEAFF.

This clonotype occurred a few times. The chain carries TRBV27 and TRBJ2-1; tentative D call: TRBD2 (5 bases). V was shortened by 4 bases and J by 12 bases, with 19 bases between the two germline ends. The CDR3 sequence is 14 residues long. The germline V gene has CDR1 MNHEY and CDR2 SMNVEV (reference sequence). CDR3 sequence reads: CASSSLPPTGRQFF. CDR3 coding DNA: TGTGCCAGCAGTTCCCTACCCCCAACGGGGAGGCAGTTCTTC.

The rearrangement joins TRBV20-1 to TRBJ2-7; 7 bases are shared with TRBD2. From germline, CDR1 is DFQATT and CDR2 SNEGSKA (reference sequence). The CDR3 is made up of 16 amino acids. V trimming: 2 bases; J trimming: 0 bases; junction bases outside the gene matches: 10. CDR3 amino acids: CSARPGPLASSYEQYF. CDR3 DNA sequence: TGCAGTGCTAGACCCGGACCACTAGCGAGCTCCTACGAGCAGTACTTC.

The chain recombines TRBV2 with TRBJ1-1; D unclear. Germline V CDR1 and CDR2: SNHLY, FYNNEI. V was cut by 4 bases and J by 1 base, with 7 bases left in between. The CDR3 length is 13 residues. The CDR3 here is CASSGDSNTEAFF. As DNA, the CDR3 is TGTGCCAGCAGTGGGGATTCGAACACTGAAGCTTTCTTT.

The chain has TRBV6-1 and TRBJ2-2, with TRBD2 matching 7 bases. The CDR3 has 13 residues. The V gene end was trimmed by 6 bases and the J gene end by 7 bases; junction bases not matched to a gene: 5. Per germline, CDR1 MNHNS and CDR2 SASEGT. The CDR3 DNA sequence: TGTGCCAGCAGATCTACGGGAGGCGGGGAGCTGTTTTTT. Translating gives CASRSTGGGELFF.

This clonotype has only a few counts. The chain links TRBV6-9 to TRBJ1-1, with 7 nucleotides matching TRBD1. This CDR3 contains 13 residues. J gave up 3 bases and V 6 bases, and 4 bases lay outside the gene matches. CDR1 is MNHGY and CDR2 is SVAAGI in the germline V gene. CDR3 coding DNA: TGTGCCAGCAGGCATACAGGGGACACTGAAGCTTTCTTT. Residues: CASRHTGDTEAFF.

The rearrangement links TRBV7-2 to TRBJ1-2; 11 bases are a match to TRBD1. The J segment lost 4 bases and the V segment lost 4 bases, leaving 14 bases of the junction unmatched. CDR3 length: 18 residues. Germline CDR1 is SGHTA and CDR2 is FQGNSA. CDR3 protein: CASSSALPGTGGSYGYTF. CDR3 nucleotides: TGTGCCAGCAGCTCAGCCCTCCCAGGGACAGGGGGATCCTATGGCTACACCTTC.

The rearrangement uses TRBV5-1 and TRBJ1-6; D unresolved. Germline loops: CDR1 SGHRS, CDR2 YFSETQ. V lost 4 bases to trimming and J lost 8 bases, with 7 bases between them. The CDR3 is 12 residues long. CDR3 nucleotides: TGCGCCAGCAGCGTGGTGGATTCACCCCTCCACTTT. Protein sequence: CASSVVDSPLHF.

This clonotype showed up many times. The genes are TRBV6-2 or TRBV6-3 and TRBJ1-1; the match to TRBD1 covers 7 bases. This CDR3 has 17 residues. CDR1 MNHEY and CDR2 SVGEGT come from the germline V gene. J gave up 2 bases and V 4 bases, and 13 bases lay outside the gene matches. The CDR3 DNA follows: TGTGCCAGCAGTTCCTTTTTAGACCGGGACAGCAACACTGAAGCTTTCTTT. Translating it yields CASSSFLDRDSNTEAFF.

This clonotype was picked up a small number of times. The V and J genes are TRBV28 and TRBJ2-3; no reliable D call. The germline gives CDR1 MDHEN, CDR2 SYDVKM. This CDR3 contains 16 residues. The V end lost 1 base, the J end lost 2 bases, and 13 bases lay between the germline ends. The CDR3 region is CASSLFPQEDTDTQYF. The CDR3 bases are TGTGCCAGCAGTTTATTTCCCCAGGAAGACACAGATACGCAGTATTTT.

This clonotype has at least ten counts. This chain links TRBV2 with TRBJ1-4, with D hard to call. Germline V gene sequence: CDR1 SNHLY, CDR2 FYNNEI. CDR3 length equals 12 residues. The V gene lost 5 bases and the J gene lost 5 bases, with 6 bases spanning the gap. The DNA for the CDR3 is TGTGCCAGCAGTATCGACAATGAAAAACTGTTTTTT. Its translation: CASSIDNEKLFF.

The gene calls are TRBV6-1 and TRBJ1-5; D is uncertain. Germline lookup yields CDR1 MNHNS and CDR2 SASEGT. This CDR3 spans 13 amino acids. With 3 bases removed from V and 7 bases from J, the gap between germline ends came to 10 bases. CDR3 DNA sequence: TGTGCCAGCAGTGATATCGACGGCCAGCCCCAGCATTTT. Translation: CASSDIDGQPQHF.

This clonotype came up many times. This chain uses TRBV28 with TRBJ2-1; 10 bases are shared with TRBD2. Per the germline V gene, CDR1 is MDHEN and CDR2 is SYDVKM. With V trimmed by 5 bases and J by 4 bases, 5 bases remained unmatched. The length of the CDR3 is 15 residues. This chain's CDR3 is CASSTTSGVYNEQFF. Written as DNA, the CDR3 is TGTGCCAGCAGTACAACTAGCGGGGTATACAATGAGCAGTTCTTC.

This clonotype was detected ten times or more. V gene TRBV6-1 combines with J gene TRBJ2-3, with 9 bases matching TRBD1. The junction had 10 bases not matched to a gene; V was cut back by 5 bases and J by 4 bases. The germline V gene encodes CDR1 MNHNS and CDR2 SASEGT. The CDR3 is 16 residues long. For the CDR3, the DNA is TGTGCCAGCAGTCGAGGGACAGGGCTCTTGGCAGATACGCAGTATTTT. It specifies CASSRGTGLLADTQYF.

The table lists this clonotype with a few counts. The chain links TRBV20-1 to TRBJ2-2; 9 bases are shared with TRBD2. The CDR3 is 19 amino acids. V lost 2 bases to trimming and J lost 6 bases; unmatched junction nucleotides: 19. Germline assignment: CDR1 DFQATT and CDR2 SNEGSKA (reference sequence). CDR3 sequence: CSARSLGTFSGSFPGELFF. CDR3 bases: TGCAGTGCTAGATCCCTGGGAACGTTTAGCGGGAGCTTCCCCGGGGAGCTGTTTTTT.